Listed here are 3 T cell receptor beta chains from one sample, sequenced in a study of blood T cell repertoires in COVID-19. The assay was immunoSEQ multiplex PCR, and TCRdb's table has in-frame clones only and misses some. Here the sample spans roughly 140,000 clones, 85% to 90% being singletons. The sample comprised peripheral blood. All receptors come from a woman aged 40 to 55 with acute or convalescent COVID-19.

This sequence joins TRBV20-1 and TRBJ2-5; no firm D call. V was cut by 3 bases and J by 2 bases, with 4 bases left in between. Germline V gene lookup returns CDR1 DFQATT and CDR2 SNEGSKA (reference sequence). CDR3 length: 11 residues. The CDR3 protein is CSASGQETQYF. The CDR3 DNA is TGCAGTGCTAGCGGGCAAGAGACCCAGTACTTC.

The chain combines TRBV5-1 with TRBJ1-3; 7 bases are a match to TRBD1. Trimming cost V 4 bases and J 2 bases; bases outside gene matches: 15. CDR1 SGHRS and CDR2 YFSETQ come from the germline V gene. This CDR3 spans 18 amino acids. In DNA, the CDR3 is TGCGCCAGCAGCCCCGGGACAGTCTTCTACACCGCTGGAAACACCATATATTTT. It yields the protein CASSPGTVFYTAGNTIYF.

This rearrangement joins TRBV5-1 to TRBJ2-3; 7 bases agree with TRBD2. Trimming cost V 5 bases and J 0 bases; bases outside gene matches: 3. This CDR3 is 14 amino acids long. Germline V gene lookup returns CDR1 SGHRS and CDR2 YFSETQ. This CDR3 reads CASRAGRSTDTQYF. The CDR3 DNA reads as TGCGCCAGCAGGGCCGGGAGGAGCACAGATACGCAGTATTTT.